Ten or more counts support the clone carrying this T cell receptor beta chain. The antigen remains undetermined. The sample belongs to a study of T cells in Graves' hyperthyroidism and ophthalmopathy. General study results and limits: Prediction of ophthalmopathy progression came a median about 6 months pre-onset.

The investigators amplified TCR beta CDR3 regions from RNA transcripts. The primer set for the first-round RT-PCR of the TCR CDR3 was HTBI. TCRdb re-called the multiplex PCR reads through MiXCR, storing one row per CDR3 protein. The sample contains about 180,000 distinct CDR3 sequences, about a sixth of which appear only once. This CDR3 has 15 residues. Germline CDR1 LGHNT, CDR2 FRNRAP. The ends were cut back, 0 bases at V and 4 bases at J, with 12 bases in the middle. Clinical symptoms, serum thyroxine, TRAb, thyroid ultrasound and orbital computed tomography established diagnosis. This clonotype originated in a woman between 50 and 59 years old with Graves' hyperthyroidism. The chain has TRBV12-5 and TRBJ1-1; possible D gene TRBD1, 5 bases. Material: blood. The CDR3 here is CASGLVSGTFTEAFF. CDR3 sequence (DNA): TGTGCTAGTGGTTTGGTATCAGGGACCTTCACTGAAGCTTTCTTT.